The text below deals with one T cell receptor beta chain. The data stem from a study of shared clonotypes between healthy human individuals. Study at large: Contributing individuals were a couple of females and a few males aged 18 to 49. Three plates were used per donor for CD4 naive, three for CD4 memory, two for CD8 naive and one for CD8 memory.

Each of the donors was a healthy adult who was HIV-negative and had not had a recent acute infection or vaccination. This CDR3 has 13 amino acids. Per germline, CDR1 SEHNR and CDR2 FQNEAQ (reference sequence). The V gene lost 7 bases and the J gene lost 0 bases, with 9 bases spanning the gap. The assay was immunoSEQ multiplex PCR, and TCRdb's table has in-frame clones only and misses some. The data contain a few million clones, more than 90% of them singletons. The receptor comes from a man in his late teens or twenties in good health. Sample: naive CD4+ T cells sorted from blood. Subset: CD45RA+ positively selected. The chain links TRBV7-9 to TRBJ1-1; possibly TRBD1 for D (5 bases). CDR3 nucleotide sequence: TGTGCCAGCACCTCGGGGGTGAACACTGAAGCTTTCTTT. Translated, it gives CASTSGVNTEAFF. Full variable domain (outside the CDR3, taken from reference TRBV7-9 and TRBJ1-1): DTGVSQNPRHKITKRGQNVTFRCDPISEHNRLYWYRQTLGQGPEFLTYFQNEAQLEKSRLLSDRFSAERPKGSFSTLEIQRTEQGDSAMYLCASTSGVNTEAFFGQGTRLTVV.